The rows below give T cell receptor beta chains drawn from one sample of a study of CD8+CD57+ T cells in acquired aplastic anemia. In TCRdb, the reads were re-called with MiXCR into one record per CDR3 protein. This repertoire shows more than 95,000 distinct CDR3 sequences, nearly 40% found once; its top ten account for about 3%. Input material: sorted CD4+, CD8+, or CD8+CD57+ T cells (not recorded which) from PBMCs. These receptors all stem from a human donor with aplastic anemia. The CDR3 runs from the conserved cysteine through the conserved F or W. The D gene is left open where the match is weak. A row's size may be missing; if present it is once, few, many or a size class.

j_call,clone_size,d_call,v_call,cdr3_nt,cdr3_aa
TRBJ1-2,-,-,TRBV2,TGTGCCAGCATCAACGAACCGGGCTACACCTTC,CASINEPGYTF
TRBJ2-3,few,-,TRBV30,TGTGCCTGGAGTGCGATCCGGGGGGCTAGGGATACGCAGTATTTT,CAWSAIRGARDTQYF
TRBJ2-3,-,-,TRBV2,TGTGCCAGCAGGGGTGGGACGCAGTATTTT,CASRGGTQYF
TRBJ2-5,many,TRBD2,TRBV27,TGTGCCAGCAGTTTATCCGGACAGCCGGGACTAGTGGGAGAGACCCAGTACTTC,CASSLSGQPGLVGETQYF
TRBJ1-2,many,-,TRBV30,TGTGCCTGGACGGGGGGCGCCAGCTATGGCTACACCTTC,CAWTGGASYGYTF
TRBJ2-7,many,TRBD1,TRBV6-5,TGTGCCAGCAGTTACTCGATAGGACAGGGGCCCTACGAGCAGTACTTC,CASSYSIGQGPYEQYF
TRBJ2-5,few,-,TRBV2,TGTGCCAGCTCCTACCCCCATGAGACCCAGTACTTC,CASSYPHETQYF
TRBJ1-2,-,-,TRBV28,TGTGCCAGCAGTCGGACGGCGGCAGGGAACTATGGCTGCACCTTC,CASSRTAAGNYGCTF
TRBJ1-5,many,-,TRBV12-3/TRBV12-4,TGTGCCAGCAGTTGGCAGCCTAATCAGCCCCAGCATTTT,CASSWQPNQPQHF
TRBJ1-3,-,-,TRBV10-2,TGCGCCACTACTTCTCCAGCGGGCCGTCCTGGAAACACCATATATTTT,CATTSPAGRPGNTIYF
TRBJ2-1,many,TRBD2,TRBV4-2,TGTGCCAGCAGCCTGCGGGGGGCCGGCCTTTACAATGAGCAGTTCTTC,CASSLRGAGLYNEQFF
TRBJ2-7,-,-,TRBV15,TGTGCCACCAGCAGGGGGGGTTCCTACGAGCAGTACTTC,CATSRGGSYEQYF
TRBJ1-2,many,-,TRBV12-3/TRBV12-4,TGTGCCAGCAGTTTATGGGTTGGCGGCTACACCTTC,CASSLWVGGYTF
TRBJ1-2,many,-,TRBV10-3,TGTGCCATCAGTGATGGGGGGGGCTACACCTTC,CAISDGGGYTF
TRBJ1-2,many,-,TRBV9,TGTGCCAGCAGCGTAGCTTTGGACAAGACCGTAACTAATGGCTACACCTTC,CASSVALDKTVTNGYTF
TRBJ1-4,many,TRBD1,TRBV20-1,TGCAGTGCTAGAGATTCTGTGACAGGGGTGGATGAAAAACTGTTTTTT,CSARDSVTGVDEKLFF
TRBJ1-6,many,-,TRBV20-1,TGCAGTGCTAGAGATCATATAGGGGCGAGCTCCTATAATTCACCCCTCCACTTT,CSARDHIGASSYNSPLHF
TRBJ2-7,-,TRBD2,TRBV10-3,TGTGCCATCAGTGGCGCTAGCGGGGGGGCTGCCTACGAGCAGTACTTC,CAISGASGGAAYEQYF
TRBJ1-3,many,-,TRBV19,TGTGCCAGTACCTCGGCGGCCGAGGGCGGCCTTGGCGGAAACACCATATATTTT,CASTSAAEGGLGGNTIYF
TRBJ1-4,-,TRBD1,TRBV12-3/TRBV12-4,TGTGCCAGCAGTTCAGGGGACAGGACTGATGGAAAACTGTTTTTT,CASSSGDRTDGKLFF
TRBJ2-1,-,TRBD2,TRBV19,TGTGCCAGTAGTATAGCTAGCGGGATTACTGAGCAGTTCTTC,CASSIASGITEQFF
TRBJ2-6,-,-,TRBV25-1,TGTGCCAGCAGTGCGACCCGACAGGTTGGGGCCAACGTCCTGACTTTC,CASSATRQVGANVLTF
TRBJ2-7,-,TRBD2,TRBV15,TGTGCCACCAGCAGAGAGTTGGGGGGGAGCTACGAGCAGTACTTC,CATSRELGGSYEQYF
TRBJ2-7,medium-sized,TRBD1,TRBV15,TGTGCCACCAGCAGAGAAAGACAGGGTCCCTACGAGCAGTACTTC,CATSRERQGPYEQYF